The clone carrying this TCR beta chain was observed a single time. The record originates from a study of blood T cell repertoires in COVID-19. Overall study context: T cells, B-cell-depleted T cells, or PBMCs supplied cDNA or gDNA.

Clones were sequenced by immunoSEQ multiplex PCR, and TCRdb holds only the in-frame ones, with some missing. The repertoire includes around 86,000 clones, 85% of them detected once, and around 39% sits in the top ten. The germline CDR1 and CDR2 sequences are LGHDT and YNNKEL (reference sequence). The CDR3 is made up of 20 amino acids. The junction had 11 bases not matched to a gene; V was cut back by 0 bases and J by 0 bases. Sequenced input: peripheral blood. This TCR was sampled from an elderly man with acute or convalescent COVID-19. This chain connects TRBV3-1 (or the pseudogene TRBV3-2) to TRBJ2-6, with 7 bases identical to TRBD1. The chain's CDR3 is CASSQDSGRGGLSGANVLTF. CDR3 nucleotides: TGTGCCAGCAGCCAAGATTCCGGTAGAGGGGGCCTCTCTGGGGCCAACGTCCTGACTTTC.